The entry that follows covers one T cell receptor (beta chain) sequence. This entry belongs to a study of cytomegalovirus exposure and HLA in healthy donors. Unmatched junction bases numbered 5, after V lost 7 bases and J lost 1 base. Germline values: CDR1 GTSNPN, CDR2 SVGIG (reference sequence). The CDR3 loop spans 13 amino acids. The primer mix had 60 Vbeta and 13 Jbeta primers. This table comes from immunoSEQ multiplex PCR, and its TCRdb copy is limited to in-frame clones, with some not included. The data contain 150,000 or so clones, around two thirds of them singletons. The sequencing input was PBMCs. The TCR was taken from a woman aged 18-35 years in good health and CMV-seronegative. The J gene is TRBJ1-1, the V gene TRBV30; 8 bases align to TRBD1. For the CDR3, the DNA is TGTGCCTCCAAAGGACAGGGGAACACTGAAGCTTTCTTT. It specifies CASKGQGNTEAFF.